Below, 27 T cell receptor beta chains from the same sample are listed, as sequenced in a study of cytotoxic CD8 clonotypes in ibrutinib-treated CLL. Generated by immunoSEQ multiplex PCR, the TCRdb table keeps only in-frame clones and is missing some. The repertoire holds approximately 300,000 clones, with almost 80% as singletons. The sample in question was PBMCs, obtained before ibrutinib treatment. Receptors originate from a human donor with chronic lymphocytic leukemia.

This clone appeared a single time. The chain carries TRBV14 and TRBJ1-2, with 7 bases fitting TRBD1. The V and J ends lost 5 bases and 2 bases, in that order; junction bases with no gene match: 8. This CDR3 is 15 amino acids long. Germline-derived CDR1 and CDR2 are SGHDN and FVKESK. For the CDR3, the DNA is TGTGCCAGCAGCATCCCGGGACAGCCAAACTATGGCTACACCTTC. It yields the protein CASSIPGQPNYGYTF. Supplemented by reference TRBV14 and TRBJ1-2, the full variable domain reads EAGVTQFPSHSVIEKGQTVTLRCDPISGHDNLYWYRRVMGKEIKFLLHFVKESKQDESGMPNNRFLAERTGGTYSTLKVQPAELEDSGVYFCASSIPGQPNYGYTFGSGTRLTVV.

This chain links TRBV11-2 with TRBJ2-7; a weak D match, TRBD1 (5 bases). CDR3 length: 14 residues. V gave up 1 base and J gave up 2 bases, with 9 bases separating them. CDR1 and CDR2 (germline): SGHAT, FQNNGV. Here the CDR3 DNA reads TGTGCCAGCAGCTTAGGGCAGGGCCCCTACGAGCAGTACTTC. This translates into CASSLGQGPYEQYF. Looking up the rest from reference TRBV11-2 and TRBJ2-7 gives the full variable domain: EAGVAQSPRYKIIEKRQSVAFWCNPISGHATLYWYQQILGQGPKLLIQFQNNGVVDDSQLPKDRFSAERLKGVDSTLKIQPAKLEDSAVYLCASSLGQGPYEQYFGPGTRLTVT.

In DNA, the CDR3 is TGCGCCAGCAGCCAAGAGTTCCGAGGGGACTATAAAAACATTCAGTACTTC. This encodes CASSQEFRGDYKNIQYF. This chain links TRBV4-1 with TRBJ2-4, with 7 bases lining up with TRBD2. J gave up 4 bases and V 0 bases, and 9 bases lay outside the gene matches. Germline assignment: CDR1 MGHRA and CDR2 YSYEKL. CDR3 length: 17 residues.

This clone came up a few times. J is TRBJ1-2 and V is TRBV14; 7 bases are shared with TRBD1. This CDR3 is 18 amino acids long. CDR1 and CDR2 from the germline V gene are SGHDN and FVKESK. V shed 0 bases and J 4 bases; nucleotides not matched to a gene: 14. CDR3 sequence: CASSQDLLATGLCYGYTF. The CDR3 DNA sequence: TGTGCCAGCAGCCAAGATCTTTTGGCGACAGGGTTGTGCTATGGCTACACCTTC. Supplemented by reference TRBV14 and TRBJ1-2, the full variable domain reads EAGVTQFPSHSVIEKGQTVTLRCDPISGHDNLYWYRRVMGKEIKFLLHFVKESKQDESGMPNNRFLAERTGGTYSTLKVQPAELEDSGVYFCASSQDLLATGLCYGYTFGSGTRLTVV.

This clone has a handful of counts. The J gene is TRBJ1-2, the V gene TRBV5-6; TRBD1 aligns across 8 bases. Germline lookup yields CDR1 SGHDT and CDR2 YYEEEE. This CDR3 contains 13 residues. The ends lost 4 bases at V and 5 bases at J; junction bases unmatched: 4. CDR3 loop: CASSPDRVYGYTF. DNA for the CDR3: TGTGCCAGCAGCCCGGACAGGGTTTATGGCTACACCTTC. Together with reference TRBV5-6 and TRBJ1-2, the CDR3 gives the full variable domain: DAGVTQSPTHLIKTRGQQVTLRCSPKSGHDTVSWYQQALGQGPQFIFQYYEEEERQRGNFPDRFSGHQFPNYSSELNVNALLLGDSALYLCASSPDRVYGYTFGSGTRLTVV.

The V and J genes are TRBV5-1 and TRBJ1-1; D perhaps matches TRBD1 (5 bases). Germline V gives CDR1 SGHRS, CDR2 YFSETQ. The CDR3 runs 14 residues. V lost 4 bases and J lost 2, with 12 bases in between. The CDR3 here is CASSLDSINTEAFF. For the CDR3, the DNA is TGCGCCAGCAGCCTCGACAGCATAAACACTGAAGCTTTCTTT. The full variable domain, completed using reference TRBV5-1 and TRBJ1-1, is KAGVTQTPRYLIKTRGQQVTLSCSPISGHRSVSWYQQTPGQGLQFLFEYFSETQRNKGNFPGRFSGRQFSNSRSEMNVSTLELGDSALYLCASSLDSINTEAFFGQGTRLTVV.

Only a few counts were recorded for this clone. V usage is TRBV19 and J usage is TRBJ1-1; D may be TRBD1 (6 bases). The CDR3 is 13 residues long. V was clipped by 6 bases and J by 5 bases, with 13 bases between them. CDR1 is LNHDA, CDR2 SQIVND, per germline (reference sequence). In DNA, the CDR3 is TGTGCCAGTAGCCCTCAAGGGGGGACTGAAGCTTTCTTT. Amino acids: CASSPQGGTEAFF.

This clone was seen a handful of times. CDR3 DNA: TGTGCCAGCAGCCTACGGGACCCCAGTGAGCAGTTCTTC. It encodes CASSLRDPSEQFF. J is TRBJ2-1 and V is TRBV11-1; D could derive from TRBD1 or TRBD2 (5 bases each). The V gene lost 5 bases and the J gene lost 9 bases, with 14 bases spanning the gap. Germline assignment: CDR1 SGHAT and CDR2 FQDESV (reference sequence). CDR3 length: 13 residues.

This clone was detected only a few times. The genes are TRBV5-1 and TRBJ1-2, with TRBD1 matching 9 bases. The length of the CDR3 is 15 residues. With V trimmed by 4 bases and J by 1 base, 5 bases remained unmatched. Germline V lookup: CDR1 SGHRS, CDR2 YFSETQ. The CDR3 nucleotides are TGCGCCAGCAGCCAAACAGGGGGCGATAACTATGGCTACACCTTC. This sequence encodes CASSQTGGDNYGYTF.

The CDR3 is CATDRDRGPNTEAFF. The CDR3 DNA is TGTGCCACCGACCGGGACAGGGGGCCAAACACTGAAGCTTTCTTT. This chain joins TRBV19 and TRBJ1-1, with 12 bases that match TRBD1. CDR3 size: 15 residues. Germline assignment: CDR1 LNHDA and CDR2 SQIVND (reference sequence). Losses at the gene ends were 10 bases for V and 2 bases for J; bases not matched to a gene: 8.

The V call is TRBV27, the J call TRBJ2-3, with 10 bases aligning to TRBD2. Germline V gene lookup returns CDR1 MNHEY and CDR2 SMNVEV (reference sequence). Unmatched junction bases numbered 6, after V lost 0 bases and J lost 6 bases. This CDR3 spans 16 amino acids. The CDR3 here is CASSLSPSGSSDTQYF. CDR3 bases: TGTGCCAGCAGTTTATCCCCTAGCGGGAGTTCCGATACGCAGTATTTT.

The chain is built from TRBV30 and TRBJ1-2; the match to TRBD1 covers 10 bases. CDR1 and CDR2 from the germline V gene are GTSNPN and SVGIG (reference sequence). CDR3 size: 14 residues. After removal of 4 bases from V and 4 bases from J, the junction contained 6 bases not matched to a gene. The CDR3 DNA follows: TGTGCCTGGACCCGGGACAGGGGATTCTATGGCTACACCTTC. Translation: CAWTRDRGFYGYTF.

The DNA of the CDR3 is TGCGCCAGCAGCCAAGAGATCAGCTACTATGGCTACACCTTC. The encoded protein is CASSQEISYYGYTF. The V and J genes are TRBV4-1 and TRBJ1-2; D ambiguous. CDR3 length: 14 amino acids. In germline, CDR1 is MGHRA, CDR2 YSYEKL. V was pared by 0 bases and J by 3 bases, with 8 bases between.

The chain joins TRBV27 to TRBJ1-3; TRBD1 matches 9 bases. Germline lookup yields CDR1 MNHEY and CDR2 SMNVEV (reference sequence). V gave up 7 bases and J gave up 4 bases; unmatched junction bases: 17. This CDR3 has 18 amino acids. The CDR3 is CASKIPGQGKFGGNTIYF. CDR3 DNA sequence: TGTGCCAGCAAGATTCCGGGACAGGGTAAATTTGGAGGAAACACCATATATTTT.

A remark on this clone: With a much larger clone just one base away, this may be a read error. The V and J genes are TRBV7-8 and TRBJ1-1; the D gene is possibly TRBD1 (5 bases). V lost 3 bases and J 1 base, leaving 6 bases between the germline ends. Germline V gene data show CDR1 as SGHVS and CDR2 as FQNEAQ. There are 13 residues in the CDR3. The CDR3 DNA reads TGTGCCAGCAGCTTCGGGGGGAACACTGAAGCTTTCTTT. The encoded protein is CASSFGGNTEAFF.

CDR3 amino acids: CASSDPRRGDYNEQFF. For the CDR3, the DNA is TGTGCCAGCAGTGACCCCCGGAGGGGGGACTACAATGAGCAGTTCTTC. This chain links TRBV25-1 with TRBJ2-1, with D possibly called TRBD1 or TRBD2 (6 bases each). This CDR3 is 16 amino acids long. The V end was cut by 3 bases, the J end by 3 bases, with 15 bases between. Per the germline V gene, CDR1 is MGHDK and CDR2 is SYGVNS.

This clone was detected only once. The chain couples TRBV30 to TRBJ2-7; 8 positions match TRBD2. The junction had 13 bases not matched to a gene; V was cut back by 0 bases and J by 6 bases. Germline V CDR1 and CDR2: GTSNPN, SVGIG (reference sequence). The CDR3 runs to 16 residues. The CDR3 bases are TGTGCCTGGAGTGTAGTCAGCGGGAGCCCCCAGAGCGAGCAGTACTTC. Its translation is CAWSVVSGSPQSEQYF. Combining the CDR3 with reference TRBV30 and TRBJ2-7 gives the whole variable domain SQTIHQWPATLVQPVGSPLSLECTVEGTSNPNLYWYRQAAGRGLQLLFYSVGIGQISSEVPQNLSASRPQDRQFILSSKKLLLSDSGFYLCAWSVVSGSPQSEQYFGPGTRLTVT.

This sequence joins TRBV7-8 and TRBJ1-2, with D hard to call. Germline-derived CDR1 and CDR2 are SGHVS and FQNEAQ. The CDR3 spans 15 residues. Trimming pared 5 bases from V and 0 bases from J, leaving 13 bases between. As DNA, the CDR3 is TGTGCCAGCAGCGTCAACAGAATACCTAACTATGGCTACACCTTC. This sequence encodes CASSVNRIPNYGYTF. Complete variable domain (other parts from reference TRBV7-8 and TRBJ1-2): GAGVSQSPRYKVAKRGQDVALRCDPISGHVSLFWYQQALGQGPEFLTYFQNEAQLDKSGLPSDRFFAERPEGSVSTLKIQRTQQEDSAVYLCASSVNRIPNYGYTFGSGTRLTVV.

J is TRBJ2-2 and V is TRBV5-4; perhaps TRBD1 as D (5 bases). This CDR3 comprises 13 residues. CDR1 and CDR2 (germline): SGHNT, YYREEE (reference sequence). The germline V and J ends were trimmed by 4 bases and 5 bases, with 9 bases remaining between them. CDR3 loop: CASSPGATGELFF. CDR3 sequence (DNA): TGTGCCAGCAGCCCTGGGGCGACCGGGGAGCTGTTTTTT. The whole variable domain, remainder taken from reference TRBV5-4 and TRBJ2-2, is ETGVTQSPTHLIKTRGQQVTLRCSSQSGHNTVSWYQQALGQGPQFIFQYYREEENGRGNFPPRFSGLQFPNYSSELNVNALELDDSALYLCASSPGATGELFFGEGSRLTVL.

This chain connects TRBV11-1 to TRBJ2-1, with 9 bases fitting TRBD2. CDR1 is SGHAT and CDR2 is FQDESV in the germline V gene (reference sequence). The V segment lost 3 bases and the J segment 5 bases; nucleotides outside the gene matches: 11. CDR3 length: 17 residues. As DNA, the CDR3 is TGTGCCAGCAGCTTTTTAGGCGGGAGGGGCACGGACAATGAGCAGTTCTTC. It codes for CASSFLGGRGTDNEQFF.

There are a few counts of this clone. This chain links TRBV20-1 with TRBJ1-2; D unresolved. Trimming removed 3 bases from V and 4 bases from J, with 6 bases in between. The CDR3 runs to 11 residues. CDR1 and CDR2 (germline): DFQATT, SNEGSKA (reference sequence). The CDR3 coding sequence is TGCAGTGCTAGGGCAGCCTATGGCTACACCTTC. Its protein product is CSARAAYGYTF.

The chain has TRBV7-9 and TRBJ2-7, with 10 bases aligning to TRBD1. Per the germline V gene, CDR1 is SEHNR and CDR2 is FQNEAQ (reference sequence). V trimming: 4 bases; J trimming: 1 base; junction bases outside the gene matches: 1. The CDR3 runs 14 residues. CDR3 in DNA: TGTGCCAGCAGCTCGGGACAGGGGTCCTACGAGCAGTACTTC. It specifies CASSSGQGSYEQYF.

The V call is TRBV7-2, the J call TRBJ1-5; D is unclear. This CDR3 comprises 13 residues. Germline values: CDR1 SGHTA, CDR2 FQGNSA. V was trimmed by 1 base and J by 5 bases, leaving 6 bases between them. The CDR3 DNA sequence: TGTGCCAGCAGCTTAGGCAGCTATCAGCCCCAGCATTTT. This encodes CASSLGSYQPQHF.

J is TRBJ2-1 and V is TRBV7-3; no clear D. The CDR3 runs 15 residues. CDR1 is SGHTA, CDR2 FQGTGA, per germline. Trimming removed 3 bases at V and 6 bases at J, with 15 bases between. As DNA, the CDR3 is TGTGCCAGCAGCTTCGGCGGTCAGGCCCTCAATGAGCAGTTCTTC. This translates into CASSFGGQALNEQFF.

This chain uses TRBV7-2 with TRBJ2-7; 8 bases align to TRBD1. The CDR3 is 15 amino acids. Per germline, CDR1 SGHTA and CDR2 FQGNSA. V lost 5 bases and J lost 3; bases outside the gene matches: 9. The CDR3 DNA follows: TGTGCCAGCAGCGCTCAGTCCGGGACAGGCTACGAGCAGTACTTC. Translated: CASSAQSGTGYEQYF.

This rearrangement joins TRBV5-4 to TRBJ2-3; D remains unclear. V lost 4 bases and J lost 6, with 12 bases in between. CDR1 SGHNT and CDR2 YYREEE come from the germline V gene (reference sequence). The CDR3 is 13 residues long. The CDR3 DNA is TGTGCCAGCAGCCAACCGGATGGGGATACGCAGTATTTT. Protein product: CASSQPDGDTQYF.

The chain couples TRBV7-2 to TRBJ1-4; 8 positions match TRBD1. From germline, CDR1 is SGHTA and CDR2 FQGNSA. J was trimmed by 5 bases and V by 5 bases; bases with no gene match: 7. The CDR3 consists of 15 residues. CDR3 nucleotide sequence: TGTGCCAGCAGCCATCGGACAGGGAAGAATGAAAAACTGTTTTTT. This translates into CASSHRTGKNEKLFF.